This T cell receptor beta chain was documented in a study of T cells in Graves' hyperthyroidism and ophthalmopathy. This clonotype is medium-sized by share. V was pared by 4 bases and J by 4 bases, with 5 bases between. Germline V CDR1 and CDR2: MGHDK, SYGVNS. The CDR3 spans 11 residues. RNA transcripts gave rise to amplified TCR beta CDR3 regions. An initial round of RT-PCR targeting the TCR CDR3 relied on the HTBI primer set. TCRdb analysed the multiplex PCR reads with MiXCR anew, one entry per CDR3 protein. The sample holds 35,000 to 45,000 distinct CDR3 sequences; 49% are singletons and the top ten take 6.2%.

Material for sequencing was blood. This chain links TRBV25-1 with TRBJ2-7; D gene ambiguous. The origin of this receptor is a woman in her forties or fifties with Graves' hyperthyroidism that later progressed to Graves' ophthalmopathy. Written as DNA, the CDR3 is TGTGCCAGCAGTGTAGGGTACGAGCAGTACTTC. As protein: CASSVGYEQYF.